A selection of T cell receptor beta chains follows, all from one sample in a study of cytomegalovirus exposure and HLA in healthy donors. This table comes from immunoSEQ multiplex PCR, and its TCRdb copy is limited to in-frame clones, with some not included. The top ten hold approximately 3% of the sample, which has under 200,000 clones, over 60% seen once. Sequenced sample: PBMCs. The receptor set was obtained from a woman aged 40 to 50 in good health and CMV-seronegative. CDR3s include the opening cysteine and the closing phenylalanine or tryptophan. Fields, in order: D gene, clone size, J gene, V gene, CDR3 DNA, CDR3 protein. A D gene is named only where the DNA matches it firmly. Clone size is shown for a subset of rows, as once, few, many or a class of expanded clone.

>TRBD2|-|TRBJ2-1|TRBV5-1
TGCGCCAGCAGCAAGGGAGCGGGGGGTACCTACAATGAGCAGTTCTTC
CASSKGAGGTYNEQFF
>-|-|TRBJ1-4|TRBV19
TGTGCCACCCAACCGAGGGGGGGCGCAGGTGGAGAAAAACTGTTTTTT
CATQPRGGAGGEKLFF
>TRBD1|-|TRBJ2-5|TRBV2
TGTGCCAGCAGTGACAGGGGGCTGCAGACCCAGTACTTC
CASSDRGLQTQYF
>-|-|TRBJ2-7|TRBV10-3
TGTGCCATCAGTGACTCGGGACAAAAAGGCTCCTACGAGCAGTACTTC
CAISDSGQKGSYEQYF
>-|-|TRBJ1-2|TRBV15
TGTGCCACCAGCAGAGGCAGGGCGGGGAACTATGGCTACACCTTC
CATSRGRAGNYGYTF
>TRBD2|-|TRBJ2-5|TRBV4-1
TGCGCCAGCAGCCAAGAGAGGGGCAGCGGGGGGGCGGAAGAGACCCAGTACTTC
CASSQERGSGGAEETQYF
>TRBD1|-|TRBJ2-7|TRBV9
TGTGCCAGCAGCGTAGCCCGGCGAGGGGGCCCTCTCTACGAGCAGTACTTC
CASSVARRGGPLYEQYF
>-|-|TRBJ2-3|TRBV7-8
TGTGCCAGCAGCTTAGGCTTCTGGGCGGGGACGGATACGCAGTATTTT
CASSLGFWAGTDTQYF
>-|-|TRBJ1-2|TRBV28
TGTGCCAGCAGTGCTCAGCAGGTCCCTTATGGCTACACCTTC
CASSAQQVPYGYTF
>TRBD2|-|TRBJ2-1|TRBV5-1
TGCGCCAGCAGCTTATTCGGTAGCGGGGGGGAATACAATGAGCAGTTCTTC
CASSLFGSGGEYNEQFF
>-|once|TRBJ1-1|TRBV5-1
TGCGCCAGCAGCCCCGGGGTGAACACTGAAGCTTTCTTT
CASSPGVNTEAFF
>-|-|TRBJ2-5|TRBV15
TGTGCCACCAGTCCGACGGGCGGGGAAGAGACCCAGTACTTC
CATSPTGGEETQYF
>-|-|TRBJ1-2|TRBV2
TGTGCCAGCAGTTTCCCTCCCCCAGAAAGCTATGGCTACACCTTC
CASSFPPPESYGYTF
>TRBD1|-|TRBJ1-6|TRBV9
TGTGCCAGCAGCCCAGACCAGGACAGGGTAATAGATTCACCCCTCCACTTT
CASSPDQDRVIDSPLHF
>-|-|TRBJ1-5|TRBV21-1
TGTGCCAGCAGCAACAAAACAGGGGCATGTCAGCCCCAGCATTTT
CASSNKTGACQPQHF
>-|once|TRBJ2-7|TRBV7-9
TGTTCCAGCAGTCCGGAGGGCGACGAGCAGTACTTC
CSSSPEGDEQYF
>TRBD2|-|TRBJ2-1|TRBV28
TGTGCCAGCAGCCCCTCCGGGACTAGCGGGGGGATGGGGCAGTTCTTC
CASSPSGTSGGMGQFF
>-|-|TRBJ2-3|TRBV19
TGTGCCAGTAGTGTTCAGGCAAGCACAGATACGCAGTATTTT
CASSVQASTDTQYF
>TRBD2|-|TRBJ2-2|TRBV5-1
TGCGCCAGCAGCACCGGGGAGGGGCCGAACACCGGGGAGCTGTTTTTT
CASSTGEGPNTGELFF
>-|-|TRBJ1-2|TRBV5-1
TGCGCCAGCAGCCCCATGGGGGGCTATGGCTACACCTTC
CASSPMGGYGYTF
>-|-|TRBJ2-2|TRBV5-1
TGCGCCAGCAGCTTGATGCAGGGGGGCACCGGGGAGCTGTTTTTT
CASSLMQGGTGELFF
>-|-|TRBJ1-1|TRBV6-1
TGTGCCAGCAGTACCGACTTATTTGAAGCTTTCTTT
CASSTDLFEAFF
>-|-|TRBJ2-2|TRBV7-9
TGTGCCAGCAGCTTAGCGTGGAGTTCAGAAAACACCGGGGAGCTGTTTTTT
CASSLAWSSENTGELFF
>-|-|TRBJ1-6|TRBV14
TGTGCCAGCCAGCTAGTACATTTCAATTCACCCCTCCACTTT
CASQLVHFNSPLHF
>-|few|TRBJ1-1|TRBV4-2
TGTGCCAGCAGCCAACCGGGGTCGAACACTGAAGCTTTCTTT
CASSQPGSNTEAFF
>-|-|TRBJ1-4|TRBV7-3
TGTGCCAGCAGCTCCCAAGGGGCAGTCAAGGAAAAACTGTTTTTT
CASSSQGAVKEKLFF
>-|-|TRBJ1-5|TRBV15
TGTGCCACCAGCAGAGAACAGCCACTCAGCAATCAGCCCCAGCATTTT
CATSREQPLSNQPQHF
>-|-|TRBJ2-2|TRBV27
TGTGCCAGCAGGCGGTGGGAGGCCGGGGAGCTGTTTTTT
CASRRWEAGELFF
>-|-|TRBJ2-7|TRBV5-1
TGCGCCAGCAGCTTGAGAGGTCATTCCCCAAGCGAGCAGTACTTC
CASSLRGHSPSEQYF
>-|-|TRBJ2-7|TRBV18
TGTGCCAGCTCACCACCGGGCGGGGTCCACGAGCAGTACTTC
CASSPPGGVHEQYF
>TRBD1|-|TRBJ1-3|TRBV9
TGTGCCAGCAGCGTAGGTCGGACAGGCTCTGGAAACACCATATATTTT
CASSVGRTGSGNTIYF
>-|-|TRBJ2-5|TRBV18
TGTGCCAGCTCACCCCGGCTCCAGGGGCCTCTGGAAGAGACCCAGTACTTC
CASSPRLQGPLEETQYF
>-|-|TRBJ1-5|TRBV6-6
TGTGCCAGCAGTTCAAGGGGTCAGCCCCAGCATTTT
CASSSRGQPQHF
>-|-|TRBJ2-2|TRBV7-8
TGTGCCAGCAGCTTAGCGACTACCACCACCGGGGAGCTGTTTTTT
CASSLATTTTGELFF
>TRBD2|few|TRBJ2-1|TRBV4-1
TGCGCCAGCAGCCAGGTAGCGGGGGGGCTGGGGTACAATGAGCAGTTCTTC
CASSQVAGGLGYNEQFF
>-|-|TRBJ2-3|TRBV6-1
TGTGCCAGCAGGGAAACTAGTGACACAGATACGCAGTATTTT
CASRETSDTDTQYF
>TRBD1|once|TRBJ1-4|TRBV4-1
TGCGCCAGCAGCCCATCTCCGGGACAGGGTCAATTGGGAACTAATGAAAAACTGTTTTTT
CASSPSPGQGQLGTNEKLFF
>-|once|TRBJ1-3|TRBV2
TGTGCCAGCAGTGACGGAGCTGGAAACACCATATATTTT
CASSDGAGNTIYF
>TRBD2|few|TRBJ2-7|TRBV5-5
TGTGCCAGCAACCCGACTAGCGGGGACGAGCAGTACTTC
CASNPTSGDEQYF
>-|-|TRBJ1-4|TRBV4-1
TGCGCCAGCAGCCAAGCAGGGGAGAGTAATGAAAAACTGTTTTTT
CASSQAGESNEKLFF
>-|-|TRBJ1-1|TRBV9
TGTGCCAGCAGCGTTGATGCTATGAACACTGAAGCTTTCTTT
CASSVDAMNTEAFF
>-|-|TRBJ2-3|TRBV14
TGTGCCAGCAGCCAAGATCTGAGAGATACGCAGTATTTT
CASSQDLRDTQYF
>TRBD1|-|TRBJ2-7|TRBV7-9
TGTGCCAGCAGCTTAGCAGGGGGCGCCTACGAGCAGTACTTC
CASSLAGGAYEQYF
>-|-|TRBJ2-1|TRBV11-2
TGTGCCAGCAGCTTCGACAGGTACAATGAGCAGTTCTTC
CASSFDRYNEQFF
>-|-|TRBJ2-3|TRBV4-2
TGTGCCAGCAGCCACGTAGGGGGGGTTCGCACAGATACGCAGTATTTT
CASSHVGGVRTDTQYF
>-|-|TRBJ1-5|TRBV27
TGTGCCAGCAGTGCCGCCGGGACCGGGGGTCGGCCCCAGCATTTT
CASSAAGTGGRPQHF
>-|few|TRBJ1-1|TRBV27
TGTGCCAGCAGTTTGGGGGCTCACACTGAAGCTTTCTTT
CASSLGAHTEAFF
>-|-|TRBJ2-4|TRBV7-8
TGTGCCAGCAGCCAGCCACAGGACCGGGTCATTCAGTACTTC
CASSQPQDRVIQYF
>TRBD1|once|TRBJ1-2|TRBV7-8
TGTGCCAGCAGCCCGGGACAGAACTATGGCTACACCTTC
CASSPGQNYGYTF
>-|-|TRBJ2-3|TRBV28
TGTGCCAGCAGTTTAGGGCCCACAGATACGCAGTATTTT
CASSLGPTDTQYF
>-|many|TRBJ2-2|TRBV7-9
TGTGCCAGCAGCTTAGGGACAGGAGGGTACACCGGGGAGCTGTTTTTT
CASSLGTGGYTGELFF
>-|-|TRBJ2-7|TRBV9
TGTGCCAGCAGCGGATCTGGGACAAAACCTCCCTACGAGCAGTACTTC
CASSGSGTKPPYEQYF
>TRBD1|-|TRBJ1-5|TRBV12-5
TGTGCTAGTGGTCCGGGCCAGGGGGCAAGCCAGCCCCAGCATTTT
CASGPGQGASQPQHF
>-|-|TRBJ2-7|TRBV10-2
TGCGCCAGCAGTGAGGTGTCGGCCTACGAGCAGTACTTC
CASSEVSAYEQYF
>-|-|TRBJ2-7|TRBV2
TGTGCCAGCAGTGGAGGTCGCACTGTTCAGTACCACGAGCAGTACTTC
CASSGGRTVQYHEQYF
>-|-|TRBJ2-1|TRBV6-4
TGTGCCAGCAGTGACTCAGGGGTCGACTACAATGAGCAGTTCTTC
CASSDSGVDYNEQFF
>-|-|TRBJ1-1|TRBV5-1
TGCGCCAGCAGCTTGGGACAGGTATTTGACACTGAAGCTTTCTTT
CASSLGQVFDTEAFF